This TCR beta chain was found in a study of technical replicates of blood from a handful of donors. Generated by immunoSEQ multiplex PCR, the TCRdb table keeps only in-frame clones and is missing some. The sample records about 80,000 clones, approximately 94% being singletons. V gave up 4 bases and J gave up 7 bases, with 11 bases separating them. The CDR3 is 13 residues long. Germline values: CDR1 GTSNPN, CDR2 SVGIG (reference sequence). The sequenced material came from T cells isolated from PBMCs. The sequence derives from a human donor in good health. This chain joins TRBV30 and TRBJ1-6, with unresolved D. The CDR3 coding sequence is TGTGCCTGGACTCCACGGTCAAATTCACCCCTCCACTTT. This encodes CAWTPRSNSPLHF.